This T cell receptor beta chain was documented in a study of blood T cell repertoires in COVID-19. As processed by the authors: Nucleated cell counts were estimated from reference gene primer amplification. Some clones are missing from TCRdb's copy, which holds only in-frame ones; the method was immunoSEQ multiplex PCR. V and J calls and clone size are as listed in that table; D and trimming were resolved from the DNA. The sample holds around 160,000 clones, less than 90% seen once. CDR1 and CDR2 from the germline V gene are SGHDT and YYEEEE. The ends were cut back, 6 bases at V and 2 bases at J, with 15 bases in the middle. This CDR3 has 14 amino acids.

Sequenced material: peripheral blood. The rearrangement uses TRBV5-6 and TRBJ2-7; weak D call: TRBD1 (5 bases). The receptor's source is a human donor in a cohort sampled during active COVID-19. The CDR3 reads CASTLAGAPYEQYF. The CDR3 DNA follows: TGTGCCAGCACCCTGGCTGGGGCTCCCTACGAGCAGTACTTC.